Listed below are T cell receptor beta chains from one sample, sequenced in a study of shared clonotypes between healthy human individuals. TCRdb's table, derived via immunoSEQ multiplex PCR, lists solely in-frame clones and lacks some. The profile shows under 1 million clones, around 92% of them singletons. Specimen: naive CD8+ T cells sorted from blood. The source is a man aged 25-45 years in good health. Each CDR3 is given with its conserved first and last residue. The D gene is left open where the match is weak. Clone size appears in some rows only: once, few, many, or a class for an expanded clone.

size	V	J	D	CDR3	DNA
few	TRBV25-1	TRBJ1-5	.	CASSEFTPGSSDWPQHF	TGTGCCAGCAGTGAATTCACCCCAGGGAGCAGCGACTGGCCCCAGCATTTT
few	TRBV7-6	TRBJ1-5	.	CASSLEGQPQHF	TGTGCCAGCAGCTTAGAAGGACAGCCCCAGCATTTT
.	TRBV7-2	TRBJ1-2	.	CASRHPGDFNYGYTF	TGTGCCAGCAGGCACCCCGGGGATTTTAACTATGGCTACACCTTC
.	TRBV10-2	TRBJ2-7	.	CASSGRLAYEQYF	TGCGCCAGCAGTGGGAGGTTAGCCTACGAGCAGTACTTC
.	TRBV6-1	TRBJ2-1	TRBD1	CASTETYRRDRVSEQFF	TGTGCCAGCACTGAAACCTATAGGCGGGACAGGGTAAGTGAGCAGTTCTTC
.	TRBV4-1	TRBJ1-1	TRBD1	CASSDRGTGNTEAFF	TGCGCCAGCAGCGATAGAGGGACAGGGAACACTGAAGCTTTCTTT
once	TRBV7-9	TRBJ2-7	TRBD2	CASSWSSGRGRDEQYF	TGTGCCAGCAGCTGGTCTAGCGGGAGGGGACGGGACGAGCAGTACTTC
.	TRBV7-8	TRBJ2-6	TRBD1	CASSLNYRGLISGANVLTF	TGTGCCAGCAGCCTTAATTACAGGGGGCTTATTTCTGGGGCCAACGTCCTGACTTTC
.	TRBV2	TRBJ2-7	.	CASSEESYEQYF	TGTGCCAGCAGTGAAGAAAGCTACGAGCAGTACTTC
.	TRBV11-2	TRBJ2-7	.	CASSRGSEQYF	TGTGCCAGCAGTAGGGGATCCGAGCAGTACTTC
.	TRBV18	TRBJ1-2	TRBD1	CASSPPGQGYGYTF	TGTGCCAGCTCACCACCGGGACAGGGATATGGCTACACCTTC
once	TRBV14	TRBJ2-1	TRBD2	CASSQDWDYTNEQFF	TGTGCCAGCAGCCAAGATTGGGACTACACCAATGAGCAGTTCTTC
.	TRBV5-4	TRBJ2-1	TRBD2	CASSWGLGDNEQFF	TGTGCCAGCTCATGGGGACTAGGAGACAATGAGCAGTTCTTC
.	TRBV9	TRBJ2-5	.	CASSSDGGEETQYF	TGTGCCAGCAGCAGTGACGGGGGCGAAGAGACCCAGTACTTC
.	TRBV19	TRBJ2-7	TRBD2	CASRVIAGAYEQYF	TGTGCCAGTAGGGTCATAGCGGGAGCCTACGAGCAGTACTTC
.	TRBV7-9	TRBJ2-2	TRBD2	CATPTSGSTGELFF	TGTGCCACCCCGACTAGCGGGAGTACCGGGGAGCTGTTTTTT
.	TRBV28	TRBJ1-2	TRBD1	CASSDRDRGRGSYGYTF	TGTGCCAGCAGTGACCGGGACAGGGGGCGCGGTAGCTATGGCTACACCTTC
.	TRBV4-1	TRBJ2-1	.	CASSQERGRTEQFF	TGCGCCAGCAGCCAAGAAAGGGGAAGAACTGAGCAGTTCTTC
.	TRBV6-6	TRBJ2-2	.	CASSYPTVDNGELFF	TGTGCCAGCAGTTACCCCACGGTTGATAACGGGGAGCTGTTTTTT
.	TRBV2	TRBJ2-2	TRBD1	CASSHSGTERTGELFF	TGTGCCAGCAGTCATTCCGGGACAGAAAGGACCGGGGAGCTGTTTTTT
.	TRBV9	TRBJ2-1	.	CASSLDGDLGNEQFF	TGTGCCAGCAGCCTCGATGGGGACCTCGGGAATGAGCAGTTCTTC
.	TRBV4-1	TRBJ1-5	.	CASSQDMGSNQPQHF	TGCGCCAGCAGCCAAGACATGGGGTCCAATCAGCCCCAGCATTTT
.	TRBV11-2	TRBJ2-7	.	CASSSSTSGLYEQYF	TGTGCCAGCAGCTCCTCGACAAGCGGGCTCTACGAGCAGTACTTC
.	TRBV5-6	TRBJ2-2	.	CASSGATITQQGELFF	TGTGCCAGCAGCGGGGCAACCATTACACAGCAAGGGGAGCTGTTTTTT
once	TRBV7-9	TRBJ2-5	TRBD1	CASSPPRTGLETQYF	TGTGCCAGCAGCCCACCACGGACAGGGTTGGAGACCCAGTACTTC
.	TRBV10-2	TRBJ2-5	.	CASSDWEQETQYF	TGCGCCAGCAGTGACTGGGAGCAAGAGACCCAGTACTTC
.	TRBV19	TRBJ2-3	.	CASGASTDTQYF	TGTGCCAGTGGGGCTAGCACAGATACGCAGTATTTT
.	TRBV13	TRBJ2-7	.	CASSSTTGPHAYEQYF	TGTGCCAGCAGCTCAACTACAGGTCCACATGCCTACGAGCAGTACTTC
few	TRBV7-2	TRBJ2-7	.	CASSLSQAATYEQYF	TGTGCCAGCAGCTTAAGTCAAGCGGCAACCTACGAGCAGTACTTC
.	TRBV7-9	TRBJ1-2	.	CASSHRLEGVNYGYTF	TGTGCCAGCAGTCACCGCTTGGAGGGAGTAAACTATGGCTACACCTTC
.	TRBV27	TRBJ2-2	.	CASSPNSGELFF	TGTGCCAGCAGCCCAAACTCCGGGGAGCTGTTTTTT
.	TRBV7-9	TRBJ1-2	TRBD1	CASSLTLGTGDGYTF	TGTGCCAGCAGCTTAACGCTTGGGACAGGGGATGGCTACACCTTC
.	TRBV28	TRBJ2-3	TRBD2	CASRGGSGTDTQYF	TGTGCCAGCAGGGGGGGGAGCGGCACAGATACGCAGTATTTT
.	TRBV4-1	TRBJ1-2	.	CASSQASPGPARNYGYTF	TGCGCCAGCAGCCAAGCCTCCCCAGGACCGGCCCGGAACTATGGCTACACCTTC
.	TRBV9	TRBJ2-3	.	CASNGGVPDTQYF	TGTGCCAGCAACGGAGGGGTCCCAGATACGCAGTATTTT
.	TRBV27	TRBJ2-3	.	CASSLGLPDTQYF	TGTGCCAGCAGCCTCGGACTGCCAGATACGCAGTATTTT
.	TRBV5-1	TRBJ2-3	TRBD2	CASSTGLAGSDTQYF	TGCGCCAGCAGCACCGGACTAGCGGGATCAGATACGCAGTATTTT
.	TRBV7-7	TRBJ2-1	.	CASSLSASLGEQFF	TGTGCCAGCAGCTTAAGCGCTAGCTTGGGTGAGCAGTTCTTC
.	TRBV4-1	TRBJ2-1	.	CASSLNLADEQFF	TGCGCCAGCAGCCTGAATTTAGCAGATGAGCAGTTCTTC
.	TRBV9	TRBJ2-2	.	CASSGVTETTGELFF	TGTGCCAGCAGCGGGGTGACAGAGACCACCGGGGAGCTGTTTTTT
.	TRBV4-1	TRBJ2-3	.	CASSQDRKGRSTQYF	TGCGCCAGCAGCCAAGATCGGAAGGGGAGAAGTACGCAGTATTTT
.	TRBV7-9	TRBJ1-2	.	CASSPSLGGGYGYTF	TGTGCCAGCAGTCCTTCACTCGGGGGGGGCTATGGCTACACCTTC
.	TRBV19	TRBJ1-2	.	CASSPMGHYGYTF	TGTGCCAGTAGTCCTATGGGACACTATGGCTACACCTTC
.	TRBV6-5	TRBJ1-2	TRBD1	CASSASGGVYGYTF	TGTGCCAGCAGTGCCTCAGGGGGCGTCTATGGCTACACCTTC
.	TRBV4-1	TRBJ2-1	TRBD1	CASSLRGTGGANEQFF	TGCGCCAGCAGCCTTCGGGGGACAGGGGGCGCAAATGAGCAGTTCTTC
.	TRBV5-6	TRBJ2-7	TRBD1	CASSSGTGTYEQYF	TGTGCCAGCAGCTCCGGGACAGGAACCTACGAGCAGTACTTC
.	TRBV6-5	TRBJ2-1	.	CASSRDFFEQFF	TGTGCCAGCAGCCGGGACTTTTTTGAGCAGTTCTTC
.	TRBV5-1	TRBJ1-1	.	CASRDVGGFDSAFF	TGCGCCAGCAGGGATGTTGGGGGTTTTGATTCGGCTTTCTTT
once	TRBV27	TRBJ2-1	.	CASSLGTHPNEQFF	TGTGCCAGCAGTTTAGGGACTCACCCTAATGAGCAGTTCTTC
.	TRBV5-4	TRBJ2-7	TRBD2	CASSSSETSGYEQYF	TGTGCCAGCAGCTCCTCGGAGACTAGCGGCTACGAGCAGTACTTC
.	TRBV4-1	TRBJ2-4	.	CASSKATVPSAKNIQYF	TGCGCCAGCAGCAAAGCTACAGTCCCCTCGGCCAAAAACATTCAGTACTTC
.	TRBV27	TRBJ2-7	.	CASSLYPGGKNEQYF	TGTGCCAGCAGTTTATACCCCGGGGGCAAAAACGAGCAGTACTTC
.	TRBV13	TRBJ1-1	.	CASSLLRPMNTEAFF	TGTGCCAGCAGCTTATTACGGCCCATGAACACTGAAGCTTTCTTT
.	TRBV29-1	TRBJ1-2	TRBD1	CSVVMGQGQGGYTF	TGCAGCGTCGTGATGGGACAGGGGCAAGGAGGCTACACCTTC
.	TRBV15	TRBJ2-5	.	CATLSSRREETQYF	TGTGCCACCCTATCCTCTCGGCGAGAAGAGACCCAGTACTTC
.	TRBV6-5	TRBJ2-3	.	CASSDYRSTDTQYF	TGTGCCAGCAGTGATTACCGGAGCACAGATACGCAGTATTTT
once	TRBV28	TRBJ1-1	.	CASRLGGGTEAFF	TGTGCCAGCAGATTGGGCGGGGGCACTGAAGCTTTCTTT
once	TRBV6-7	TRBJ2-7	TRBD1	CASSYRPLDRGQRYEQYF	TGTGCCAGCAGTTACCGTCCGTTGGACAGGGGGCAAAGGTACGAGCAGTACTTC